A selection of T cell receptor beta chains follows, all from one sample in a study of blood T cell repertoires in COVID-19. The assay was immunoSEQ multiplex PCR, and TCRdb's table has in-frame clones only and misses some. Of approximately 200,000 clones listed, 80% to 90% are singletons. Sequenced: peripheral blood. These receptors were collected from a woman between 45 and 60 years old with acute or convalescent COVID-19. The CDR3 runs from the conserved cysteine through the conserved F or W. The D gene is left open where the match is weak. Some rows mark clone size as missing; the rest say once, few, many or name a class of expanded clone.

>.|TRBV29-1|16|TRBJ2-5|.
TGCAGCGTTGAAGAGACCAGGACAAGGGGAAGAGAGACCCAGTACTTC
CSVEETRTRGRETQYF
>.|TRBV6-4|13|TRBJ2-7|TRBD1
TGTGCCAGTGGACAGGCTAGCTCCTACGAGCAGTACTTC
CASGQASSYEQYF
>.|TRBV12-2|13|TRBJ2-5|.
TGTGCAAGTCGCTTTGGACAGGAAGAGACCCAGTACTTC
CASRFGQEETQYF
>.|TRBV5-1|14|TRBJ1-6|.
TGCGCCAGCAGCTTGATGTCCTATGATTCACCCCTCCACTTT
CASSLMSYDSPLHF
>.|TRBV10-3|15|TRBJ2-5|.
TGTGCCATCAAGGGGGGAGGGGGAGGCGGAGAGACCCAGTACTTC
CAIKGGGGGGETQYF
>.|TRBV10-3|11|TRBJ2-3|.
TGTGCCATCAGGGACACCTATACGCAGTATTTT
CAIRDTYTQYF
>.|TRBV6-4|14|TRBJ2-1|TRBD2
TGTGCCAGCAGCTCGGGACTAGCGGGAGCAGAGCAGTTCTTC
CASSSGLAGAEQFF
>.|TRBV5-1|14|TRBJ1-1|TRBD1
TGCGCCAGCAGCTTGGCCGCAGGGGGCCCTGAAGCTTTCTTT
CASSLAAGGPEAFF
>.|TRBV7-2|16|TRBJ1-1|.
TGTGCCAGCAGCTTACTACAGGAGACTTTGAACACTGAAGCTTTCTTT
CASSLLQETLNTEAFF
>.|TRBV12-3/TRBV12-4|13|TRBJ2-1|.
TGTGCCAGCAGTCCCCTCAGGGTTTCTGAGCAGTTCTTC
CASSPLRVSEQFF
>.|TRBV29-1|14|TRBJ1-4|.
TGCAGCGTTTCTCAGGGTCTCTCTAATGAAAAACTGTTTTTT
CSVSQGLSNEKLFF
>.|TRBV27|14|TRBJ2-2|TRBD1
TGTGCCAGCAGTCTCGTAACAGGGGTAGGGGAGCTGTTTTTT
CASSLVTGVGELFF
>few|TRBV27|15|TRBJ1-5|.
TGTGCCAGCAGCCCAGGGCTTTATAGCAATCAGCCCCAGCATTTT
CASSPGLYSNQPQHF
>once|TRBV19|16|TRBJ2-4|TRBD1
TGTGCCAGTAGTCCCATGACAGGGGGGGCAAAAAACATTCAGTACTTC
CASSPMTGGAKNIQYF
>once|TRBV25-1|14|TRBJ1-4|.
TGTGCCAGCAGCCCCCCCGGACAGCGTCAAAAACTGTTTTTT
CASSPPGQRQKLFF
>.|TRBV6-2/TRBV6-3|15|TRBJ2-7|TRBD2
TGTGCCAGCAGCCACCCGGGACTAGCGGCTTCCGAGCAGTACTTC
CASSHPGLAASEQYF
>.|TRBV18|14|TRBJ1-3|TRBD1
TGTGCCAGCTCACTGGGACAGGGAGGAAACACCATATATTTT
CASSLGQGGNTIYF
>.|TRBV12-3/TRBV12-4|13|TRBJ2-3|.
TGTGCCAGCACCCCCATGGGGGGAGACACGCAGTATTTT
CASTPMGGDTQYF
>.|TRBV19|13|TRBJ2-5|.
TGTGCCAGTAGTATAATGGCGGTGGGGCCCCAGTACTTC
CASSIMAVGPQYF
>once|TRBV7-8|11|TRBJ1-3|.
TGTGCCACCTCTCAGGGAAACACCATATATTTT
CATSQGNTIYF
>.|TRBV3-1/TRBV3-2|16|TRBJ2-2|TRBD1
TGTGCCAGCAGCCAAGCCGGGACAGGGATCACCGGGGAGCTGTTTTTT
CASSQAGTGITGELFF
>.|TRBV5-1|15|TRBJ2-1|.
TGCGCCAGCAGCTTGGCCGAGGCGGGTGACAATGAGCAGTTCTTC
CASSLAEAGDNEQFF
>.|TRBV19|14|TRBJ2-3|TRBD1
TGTGCCAGTAGTACCCTTACAGGGGCAGATACGCAGTATTTT
CASSTLTGADTQYF
>.|TRBV10-3|13|TRBJ1-3|.
TGTGCCATCAGTCCAGGGGCCGGAAACACCATATATTTT
CAISPGAGNTIYF
>.|TRBV5-1|13|TRBJ1-2|TRBD1
TGCGCCAGCAGCGGGACAGCCAACTATGGCTACACCTTC
CASSGTANYGYTF
>.|TRBV11-2|15|TRBJ1-1|.
TGTGCCAGCAGCCCCGCCGCGGGGACCGTAGGTGAAGCTTTCTTT
CASSPAAGTVGEAFF
>.|TRBV6-2/TRBV6-3|13|TRBJ1-2|TRBD1
TGTGCCAGCAGTCGGGACAGCTACTATGGCTACACCTTC
CASSRDSYYGYTF
>once|TRBV12-3/TRBV12-4|13|TRBJ1-2|.
TGTGCCAGCAGTTTAGCAGGAGGCTATGGCTACACCTTC
CASSLAGGYGYTF
>once|TRBV3-1/TRBV3-2|14|TRBJ1-1|.
TGTGCCAGCAGCCAAGATTGGGGGGGCACTGAAGCTTTCTTT
CASSQDWGGTEAFF
>.|TRBV5-6|14|TRBJ2-2|.
TGTGCCAGCAGCTGGTACGGGGGACCCGGGGAGCTGTTTTTT
CASSWYGGPGELFF
>.|TRBV30|13|TRBJ1-5|TRBD1
TGTGCCTGGGCGACAGGGGGCAATCAGCCCCAGCATTTT
CAWATGGNQPQHF
>.|TRBV11-2|12|TRBJ2-4|.
TGTGCCAGCTCCTGGGGGGAAAACATTCAGTACTTC
CASSWGENIQYF
>.|TRBV6-5|10|TRBJ2-7|.
TGTGCCAGCATACAGGACGAGCAGTACTTC
CASIQDEQYF
>.|TRBV4-1|16|TRBJ1-2|TRBD1
TGCGCCAGCAGCCAGAGTGCCGGGACAGGGGGCGATGGCTACACCTTC
CASSQSAGTGGDGYTF
>once|TRBV28|14|TRBJ1-4|TRBD1
TGTGCCAGCAGTCGGGACAGGGCGGATGAAAAACTGTTTTTT
CASSRDRADEKLFF
>few|TRBV19|16|TRBJ2-5|TRBD2
TGTGCCAGTAGTAGGACTAGCGGGAGGAGTAGTGAGACCCAGTACTTC
CASSRTSGRSSETQYF
>.|TRBV27|14|TRBJ1-1|TRBD1
TGTGCCAGCAGTTTTCCCGGGACAGGGGGCAGGGCTTTCTTT
CASSFPGTGGRAFF
>.|TRBV13|14|TRBJ1-1|.
TGTGCCAGCAGCTTAATAGGGAGGAACACTGAAGCTTTCTTT
CASSLIGRNTEAFF
>.|TRBV18|14|TRBJ2-5|.
TGTGCCAGCTCCTTCACAGGGCCTGCGGAGACCCAGTACTTC
CASSFTGPAETQYF
>.|TRBV4-1|17|TRBJ2-1|.
TGCGCCAGCAGCCAAGTCGGGCAGCGGGCGGTTTCTGTTGAGCAGTTCTTC
CASSQVGQRAVSVEQFF
>.|TRBV6-2/TRBV6-3|11|TRBJ2-7|TRBD1
TGTGCCAGCAGTGACCGGGACAGCATGGACTTC
CASSDRDSMDF